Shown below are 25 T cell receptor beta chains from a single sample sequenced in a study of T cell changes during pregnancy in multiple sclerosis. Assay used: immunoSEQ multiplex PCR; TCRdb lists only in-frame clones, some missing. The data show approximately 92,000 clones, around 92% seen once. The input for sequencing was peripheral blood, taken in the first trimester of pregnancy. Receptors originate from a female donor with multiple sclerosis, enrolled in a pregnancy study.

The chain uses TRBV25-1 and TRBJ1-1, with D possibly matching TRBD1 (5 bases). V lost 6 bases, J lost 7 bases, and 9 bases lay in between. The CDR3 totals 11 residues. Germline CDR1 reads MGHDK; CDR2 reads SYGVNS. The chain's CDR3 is CASRGGVEAFF. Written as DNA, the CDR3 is TGTGCCAGCAGGGGGGGGGTTGAAGCTTTCTTT. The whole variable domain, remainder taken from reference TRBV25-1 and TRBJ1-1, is EADIYQTPRYLVIGTGKKITLECSQTMGHDKMYWYQQDPGMELHLIHYSYGVNSTEKGDLSSESTVSRIRTEHFPLTLESARPSHTSQYLCASRGGVEAFFGQGTRLTVV.

The CDR3 nucleotides read TGTGCCAGCAGAGCTCGCGGCGAGCAGTACTTC. Its protein product is CASRARGEQYF. V gene TRBV6-5 combines with J gene TRBJ2-7; D unclear. The CDR3 has 11 amino acids. With 6 bases removed from V and 6 bases from J, the gap between germline ends came to 9 bases. Germline V gene sequence: CDR1 MNHEY, CDR2 SVGAGI.

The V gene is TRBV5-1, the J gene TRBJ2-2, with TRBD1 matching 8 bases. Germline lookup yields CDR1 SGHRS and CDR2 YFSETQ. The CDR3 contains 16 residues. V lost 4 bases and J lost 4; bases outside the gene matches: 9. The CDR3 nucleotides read TGCGCCAGCAGCCCATCGGACAGGGTGGGCACCGGGGAGCTGTTTTTT. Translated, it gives CASSPSDRVGTGELFF.

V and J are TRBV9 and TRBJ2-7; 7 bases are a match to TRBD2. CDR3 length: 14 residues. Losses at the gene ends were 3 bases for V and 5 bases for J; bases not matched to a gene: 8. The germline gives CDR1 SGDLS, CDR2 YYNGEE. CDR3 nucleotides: TGTGCCAGCAGCGCCTCGACCCGGGAGGACGAGCAGTACTTC. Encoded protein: CASSASTREDEQYF.

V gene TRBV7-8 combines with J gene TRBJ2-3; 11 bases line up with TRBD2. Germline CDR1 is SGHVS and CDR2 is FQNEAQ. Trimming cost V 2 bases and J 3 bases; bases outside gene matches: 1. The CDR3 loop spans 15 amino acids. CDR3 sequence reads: CASSLSSGRTDTQYF. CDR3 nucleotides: TGTGCCAGCAGCTTATCTAGCGGGAGGACAGATACGCAGTATTTT.

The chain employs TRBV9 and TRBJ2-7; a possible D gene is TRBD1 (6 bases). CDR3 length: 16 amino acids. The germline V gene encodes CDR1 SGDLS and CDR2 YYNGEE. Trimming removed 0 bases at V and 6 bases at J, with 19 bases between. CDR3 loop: CASSVGGAGALSEQYF. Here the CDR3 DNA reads TGTGCCAGCAGCGTAGGTGGGGCAGGGGCTCTCTCCGAGCAGTACTTC.

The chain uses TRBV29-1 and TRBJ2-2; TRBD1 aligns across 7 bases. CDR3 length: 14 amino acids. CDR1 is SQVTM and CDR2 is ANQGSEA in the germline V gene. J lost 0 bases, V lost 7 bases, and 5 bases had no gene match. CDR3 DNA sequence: TGCAGCGCCGGACAGGCGGCGAACACCGGGGAGCTGTTTTTT. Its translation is CSAGQAANTGELFF.

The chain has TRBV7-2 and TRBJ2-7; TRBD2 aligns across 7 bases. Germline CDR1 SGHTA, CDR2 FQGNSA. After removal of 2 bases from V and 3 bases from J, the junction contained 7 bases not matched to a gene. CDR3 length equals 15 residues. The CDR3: CASSLSLAEYYEQYF. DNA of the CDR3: TGTGCCAGCAGCTTAAGCCTAGCGGAATACTACGAGCAGTACTTC.

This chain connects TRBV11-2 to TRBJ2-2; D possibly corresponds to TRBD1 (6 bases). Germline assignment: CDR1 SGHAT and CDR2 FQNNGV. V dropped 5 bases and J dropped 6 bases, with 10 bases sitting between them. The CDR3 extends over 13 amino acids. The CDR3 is CASSPRGPGELFF. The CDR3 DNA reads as TGTGCCAGCAGCCCCAGGGGTCCCGGGGAGCTGTTTTTT.

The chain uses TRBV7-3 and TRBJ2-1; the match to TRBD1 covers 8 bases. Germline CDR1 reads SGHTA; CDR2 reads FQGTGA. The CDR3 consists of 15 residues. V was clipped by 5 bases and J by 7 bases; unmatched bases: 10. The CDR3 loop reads CASSISPDRGNEQFF. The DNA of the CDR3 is TGTGCCAGCAGCATAAGTCCCGACAGGGGTAATGAGCAGTTCTTC.

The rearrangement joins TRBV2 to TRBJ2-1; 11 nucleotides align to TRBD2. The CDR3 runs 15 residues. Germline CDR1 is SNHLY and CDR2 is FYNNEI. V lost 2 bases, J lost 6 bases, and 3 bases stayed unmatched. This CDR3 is CASSEPSGRFNEQFF. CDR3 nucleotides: TGTGCCAGCAGTGAACCTAGCGGGAGGTTCAATGAGCAGTTCTTC. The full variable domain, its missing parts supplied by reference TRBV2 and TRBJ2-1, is EPEVTQTPSHQVTQMGQEVILRCVPISNHLYFYWYRQILGQKVEFLVSFYNNEISEKSEIFDDQFSVERPDGSNFTLKIRSTKLEDSAMYFCASSEPSGRFNEQFFGPGTRLTVL.

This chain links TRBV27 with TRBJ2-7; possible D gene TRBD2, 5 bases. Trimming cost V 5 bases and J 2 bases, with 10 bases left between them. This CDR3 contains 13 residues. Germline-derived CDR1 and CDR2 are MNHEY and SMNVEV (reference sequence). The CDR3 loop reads CASSRTATYEQYF. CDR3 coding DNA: TGTGCCAGCAGTCGGACTGCTACCTACGAGCAGTACTTC.

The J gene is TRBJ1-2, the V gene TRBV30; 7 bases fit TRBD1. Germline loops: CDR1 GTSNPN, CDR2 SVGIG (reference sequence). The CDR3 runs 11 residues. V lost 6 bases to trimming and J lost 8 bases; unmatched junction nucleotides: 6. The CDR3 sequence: CACPGQRGYTF. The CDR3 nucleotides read TGTGCCTGCCCGGGACAGAGGGGCTACACCTTC. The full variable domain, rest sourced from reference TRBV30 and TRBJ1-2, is SQTIHQWPATLVQPVGSPLSLECTVEGTSNPNLYWYRQAAGRGLQLLFYSVGIGQISSEVPQNLSASRPQDRQFILSSKKLLLSDSGFYLCACPGQRGYTFGSGTRLTVV.

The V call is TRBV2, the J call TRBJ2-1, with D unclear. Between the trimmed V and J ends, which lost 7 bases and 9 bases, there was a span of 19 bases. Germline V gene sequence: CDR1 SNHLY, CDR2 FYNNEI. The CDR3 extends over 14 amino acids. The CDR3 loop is CASTVGDQSFEQFF. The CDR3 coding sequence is TGTGCCAGCACCGTCGGAGACCAAAGCTTTGAGCAGTTCTTC.

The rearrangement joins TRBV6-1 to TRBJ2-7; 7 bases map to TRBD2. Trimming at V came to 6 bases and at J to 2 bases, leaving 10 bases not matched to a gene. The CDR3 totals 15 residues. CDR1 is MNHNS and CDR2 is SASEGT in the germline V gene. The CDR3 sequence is CASRVVGGQPYEQYF. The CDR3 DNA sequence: TGTGCCAGCAGGGTTGTGGGAGGGCAGCCCTACGAGCAGTACTTC.

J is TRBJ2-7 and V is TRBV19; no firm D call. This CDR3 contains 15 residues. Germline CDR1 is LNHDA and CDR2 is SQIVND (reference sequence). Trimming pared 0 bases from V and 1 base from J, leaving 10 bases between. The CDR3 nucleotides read TGTGCCAGTAGTATAGATCTTTCGGGTTCCTACGAGCAGTACTTC. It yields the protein CASSIDLSGSYEQYF.

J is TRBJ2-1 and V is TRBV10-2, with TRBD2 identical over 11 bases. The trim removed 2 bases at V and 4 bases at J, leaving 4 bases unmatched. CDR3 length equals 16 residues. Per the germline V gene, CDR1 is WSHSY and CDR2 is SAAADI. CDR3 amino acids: CASSEHLAGGYNEQFF. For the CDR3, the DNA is TGCGCCAGCAGTGAGCATCTAGCGGGAGGATACAATGAGCAGTTCTTC.

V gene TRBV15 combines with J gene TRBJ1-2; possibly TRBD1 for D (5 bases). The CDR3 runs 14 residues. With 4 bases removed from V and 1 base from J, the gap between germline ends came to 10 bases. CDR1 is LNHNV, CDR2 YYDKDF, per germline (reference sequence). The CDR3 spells CATSIDSFNYGYTF. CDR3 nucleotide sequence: TGTGCCACCAGCATTGACAGTTTTAACTATGGCTACACCTTC.

The CDR3 nucleotides read TGTGCCAGCAGCCATGGTTCAGGAACAAACCGCGGACAGATCTATGGCTACACCTTC. This codes for CASSHGSGTNRGQIYGYTF. The chain is built from TRBV13 and TRBJ1-2, with D tentatively TRBD1 (6 bases). V was pared by 5 bases and J by 4 bases, with 29 bases between. This CDR3 comprises 19 residues. In germline, CDR1 is PRHDT, CDR2 FYEKMQ (reference sequence).

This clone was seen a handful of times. The CDR3 DNA reads as TGTGCCAGTAGTGCCGGGACAGGGGGATTGAGGAATGAGCAGTTCTTC. It encodes CASSAGTGGLRNEQFF. The genes are TRBV19 and TRBJ2-1; 11 nucleotides agree with TRBD1. J was trimmed by 7 bases and V by 5 bases; bases with no gene match: 10. The CDR3 covers 16 residues. CDR1 is LNHDA and CDR2 is SQIVND in the germline V gene (reference sequence).

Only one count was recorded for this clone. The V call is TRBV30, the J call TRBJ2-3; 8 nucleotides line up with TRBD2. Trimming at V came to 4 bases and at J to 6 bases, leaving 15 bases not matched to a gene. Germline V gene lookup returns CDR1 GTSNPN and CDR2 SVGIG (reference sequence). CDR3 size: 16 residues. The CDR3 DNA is TGTGCCTGGAATCCCCGTAGTAGCGGGACGCAGGATACGCAGTATTTT. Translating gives CAWNPRSSGTQDTQYF.

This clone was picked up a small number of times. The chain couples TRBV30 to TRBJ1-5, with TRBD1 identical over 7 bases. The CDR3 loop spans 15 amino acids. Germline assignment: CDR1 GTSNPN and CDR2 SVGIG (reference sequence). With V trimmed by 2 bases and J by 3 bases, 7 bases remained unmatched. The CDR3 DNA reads TGTGCCTGGAGTCCTTGGGGACAGATCAATCAGCCCCAGCATTTT. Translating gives CAWSPWGQINQPQHF.

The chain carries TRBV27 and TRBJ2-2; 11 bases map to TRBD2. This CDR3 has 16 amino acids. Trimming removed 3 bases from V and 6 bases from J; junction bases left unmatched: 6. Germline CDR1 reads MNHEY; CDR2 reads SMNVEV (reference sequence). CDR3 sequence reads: CASSFLAGGSAGELFF. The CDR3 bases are TGTGCCAGCAGTTTTTTAGCGGGAGGGTCCGCCGGGGAGCTGTTTTTT.

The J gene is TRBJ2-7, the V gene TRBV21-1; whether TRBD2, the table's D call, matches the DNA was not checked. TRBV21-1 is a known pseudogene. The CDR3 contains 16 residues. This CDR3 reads CASSIPGTSNNYEQYF. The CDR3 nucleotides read TGTGCCAGCAGCATCCCCGGGACTAGCAATAACTACGAGCAGTACTTC.

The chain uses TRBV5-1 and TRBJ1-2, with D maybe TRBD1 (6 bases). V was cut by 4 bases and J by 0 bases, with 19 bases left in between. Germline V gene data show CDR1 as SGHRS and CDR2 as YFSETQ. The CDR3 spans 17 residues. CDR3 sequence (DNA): TGCGCCAGCAGCCCCTACCTCCCGGACAGAGCTAACTATGGCTACACCTTC. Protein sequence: CASSPYLPDRANYGYTF. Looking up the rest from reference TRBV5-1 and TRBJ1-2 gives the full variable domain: KAGVTQTPRYLIKTRGQQVTLSCSPISGHRSVSWYQQTPGQGLQFLFEYFSETQRNKGNFPGRFSGRQFSNSRSEMNVSTLELGDSALYLCASSPYLPDRANYGYTFGSGTRLTVV.